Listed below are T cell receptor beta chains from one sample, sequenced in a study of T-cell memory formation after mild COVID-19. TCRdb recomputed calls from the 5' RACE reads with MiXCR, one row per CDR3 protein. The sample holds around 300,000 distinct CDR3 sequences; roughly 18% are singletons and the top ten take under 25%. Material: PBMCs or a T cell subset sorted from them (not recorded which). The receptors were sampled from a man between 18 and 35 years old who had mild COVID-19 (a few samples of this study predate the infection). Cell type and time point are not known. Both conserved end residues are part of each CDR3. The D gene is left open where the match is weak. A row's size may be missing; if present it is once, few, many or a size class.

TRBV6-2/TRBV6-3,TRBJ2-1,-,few,TGTGCCAGCAGTTTCACCGACAAGCCCGGGGTCAATGAGCAGTTCTTC,CASSFTDKPGVNEQFF
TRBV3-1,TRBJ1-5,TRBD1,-,TGTGCCAGCGCCGGGCAGGGGGATCAGCCCCAGCATTTT,CASAGQGDQPQHF
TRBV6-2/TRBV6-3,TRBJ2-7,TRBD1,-,TGTGCCAGCTCAACGGGACAGGGGTCGTACGAGCAGTACTTC,CASSTGQGSYEQYF
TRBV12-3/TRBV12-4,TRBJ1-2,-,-,TGTGCCAGCAGTCTTTCCCACGGGCTCCTTGGGGGCTACACCTTC,CASSLSHGLLGGYTF
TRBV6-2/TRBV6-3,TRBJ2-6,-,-,TGTGCCAGCAGTTACTCCACGGATGGGGCCAACGTCCTGACTTTC,CASSYSTDGANVLTF
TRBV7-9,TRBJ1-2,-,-,TGTGCCAGCAGCTTAGGCAGAAGCAGTAACTATGGCTACACCTTC,CASSLGRSSNYGYTF
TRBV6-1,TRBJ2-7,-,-,TGTGCCAGCAGGCGGGATGGGGGAAACGAGCAGTACTTC,CASRRDGGNEQYF
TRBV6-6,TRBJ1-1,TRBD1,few,TGTGCCAGCGGTGGGCAGGGGGTGGGAAAAACTGAAGCTTTCTTT,CASGGQGVGKTEAFF
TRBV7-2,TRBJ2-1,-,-,TGTGCCAGCAGCTTCCAGACGGGGTCGGGGGTTGAGCAGTTCTTC,CASSFQTGSGVEQFF
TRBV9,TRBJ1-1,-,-,TGTGCCAGCAGCAGTCATCCGGAGCGTAGCACTGAAGCTTTCTTT,CASSSHPERSTEAFF
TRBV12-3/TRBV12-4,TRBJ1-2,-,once,TGTGCCAGCAGTTCTAACAGCTATGGCTACACCTTC,CASSSNSYGYTF
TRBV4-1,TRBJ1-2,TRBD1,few,TGCGCCAGCAGCCAAGAGGGGACAGGGGGCTCGCGGGGCTACACCTTC,CASSQEGTGGSRGYTF
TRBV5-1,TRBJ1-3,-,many,TGCGCCAGCAGCTTATTCGGTTGGAGAAACACCATATATTTT,CASSLFGWRNTIYF
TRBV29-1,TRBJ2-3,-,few,TGCAGCGTTGTTAAAGGAGGAACAGCAGATACGCAGTATTTT,CSVVKGGTADTQYF
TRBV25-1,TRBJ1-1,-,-,TGTGCCAGCAGTGAACTTGTGGCCACTGAAGCTTTCTTT,CASSELVATEAFF
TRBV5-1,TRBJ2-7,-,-,TGCGCCAGCAGCCGTCAGCGGCAAACTACCTACGAGCAGTACTTC,CASSRQRQTTYEQYF
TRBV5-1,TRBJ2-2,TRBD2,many,TGCGCCAGCAGCCTTAGCGGGTTGAACACCGGGGAGCTGTTTTTT,CASSLSGLNTGELFF
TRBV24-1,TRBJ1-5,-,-,TGTGCCACCAGTGATAGTACCAGGGAGGATCAGCCCCAGCATTTT,CATSDSTREDQPQHF
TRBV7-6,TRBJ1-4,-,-,TGTGCCAGCAGCTTACTTAATGAAAAACTGTTTTTT,CASSLLNEKLFF
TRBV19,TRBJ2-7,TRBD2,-,TGTGCCAGTAGCTATGCGGGGGGGAGCTACGAGCAGTACTTC,CASSYAGGSYEQYF
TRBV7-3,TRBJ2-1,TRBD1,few,TGTGCCAGCAGCTTAGTGCGACAGGGCCGGCATGAGCAGTTCTTC,CASSLVRQGRHEQFF
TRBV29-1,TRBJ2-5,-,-,TGCAGCGCCGGGAAAGCGGAGACCCAGTACTTC,CSAGKAETQYF
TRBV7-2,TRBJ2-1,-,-,TGTGCCAGCAGCTTAACCACCCAGGGATGGCAGTTCTTC,CASSLTTQGWQFF
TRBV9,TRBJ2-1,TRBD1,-,TGTGCCAGCAGCCTCGAGGGGGCTCGGTACAATGAGCAGTTCTTC,CASSLEGARYNEQFF
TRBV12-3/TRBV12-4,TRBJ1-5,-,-,TGTGCCAGCAGTTTACTCCCTAGCAATCAGCCCCAGCATTTT,CASSLLPSNQPQHF
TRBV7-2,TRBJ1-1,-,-,TGTGCCAGCAGCAGTCAGGGGCCAGGGAACACTGAAGCTTTCTTT,CASSSQGPGNTEAFF
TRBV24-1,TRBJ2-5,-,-,TGTGCCACCAGTTCCACCGGGACCTTCCACGGGGAGACCCAGTACTTC,CATSSTGTFHGETQYF
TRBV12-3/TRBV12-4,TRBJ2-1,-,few,TGTGCCAGCAGTTCCCGTGGGGGGCTTAATGAGCAGTTCTTC,CASSSRGGLNEQFF
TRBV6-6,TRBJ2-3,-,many,TGTGCCAGCAGTTATGGCGGAGGCACAGATACGCAGTATTTT,CASSYGGGTDTQYF
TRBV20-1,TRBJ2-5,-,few,TGCAGTGCTCAATGGGCCGGGAAAGAGACCCAGTACTTC,CSAQWAGKETQYF
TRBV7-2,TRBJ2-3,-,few,TGTGCCAGCAGGACTACTCCTGATACGCAGTATTTT,CASRTTPDTQYF
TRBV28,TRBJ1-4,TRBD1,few,TGTGCCAGCAGTCCAGGGGGCGGAAAACTGTTTTTT,CASSPGGGKLFF
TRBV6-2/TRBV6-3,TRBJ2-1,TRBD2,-,TGTGCCAGCGGTCCGGGGGGGCCAATGTATAATGAGCAGTTCTTC,CASGPGGPMYNEQFF
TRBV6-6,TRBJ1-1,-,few,TGTGCCAGCAGTTATCAGGGAGACACTGAAGCTTTCTTT,CASSYQGDTEAFF
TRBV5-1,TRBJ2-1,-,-,TGCGCCAGCAGCTTGTGGGCAAACAATGAGCAGTTCTTC,CASSLWANNEQFF
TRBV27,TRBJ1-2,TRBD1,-,TGTGCCAGCAGTTTTACGGGACAGGGTAACTATGGCTACACCTTC,CASSFTGQGNYGYTF
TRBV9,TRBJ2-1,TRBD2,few,TGTGCCAGCAGCCCCAGGACTAGCGGGGGGTCCGGGCAGTTCTTC,CASSPRTSGGSGQFF
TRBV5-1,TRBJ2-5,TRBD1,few,TGCGCCAGCTCCATTGGCCGGGACAGGGTCCTTGAAGAGACCCAGTACTTC,CASSIGRDRVLEETQYF
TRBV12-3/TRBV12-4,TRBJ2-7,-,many,TGTGCCAGCAGTTGGAGAAGGAGGTACGAGCAGTACTTC,CASSWRRRYEQYF
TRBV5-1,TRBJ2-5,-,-,TGCGCCAGCAGCTTGGGGCGAGCGAGCGGGCCGGAAGAGACCCAGTACTTC,CASSLGRASGPEETQYF
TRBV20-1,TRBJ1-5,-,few,TGCAGTGCTAGAGTGGGAAACAGGGTGGGCGATCAGCCCCAGCATTTT,CSARVGNRVGDQPQHF
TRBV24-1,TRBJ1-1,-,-,TGTGCCACCAGTGATGTCCACAGCAAGGTGGGGGCTTTCTTT,CATSDVHSKVGAFF
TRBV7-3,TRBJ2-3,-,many,TGTGCCAGCAGCCTTGGACTTACCGACGGGACAGATACGCAGTATTTT,CASSLGLTDGTDTQYF
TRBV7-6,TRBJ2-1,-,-,TGTGCCAGCAGTTACACCGCCGGGGGTAGCTCCTACAATGAGCAGTTCTTC,CASSYTAGGSSYNEQFF
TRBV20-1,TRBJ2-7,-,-,TGCAGTGCTTGGCTAGGTGGCTCGGGGAGGCACGAGCAGTACTTC,CSAWLGGSGRHEQYF
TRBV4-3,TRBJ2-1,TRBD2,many,TGCGCCAGCAGCCAAGATGGGACTAGCGCCTACAATGAGCAGTTCTTC,CASSQDGTSAYNEQFF
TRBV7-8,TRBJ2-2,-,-,TGTGCCAGCAGCTTTCGGGTTATGTTTAGGGACACCGGGGAGCTGTTTTTT,CASSFRVMFRDTGELFF
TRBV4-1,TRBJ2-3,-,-,TGCGCCAGCAGCCAAGATAAAAGAAGCGGTACGCAGTATTTT,CASSQDKRSGTQYF
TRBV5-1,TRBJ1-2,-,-,TGCGCCAGCAGCTTGACAGGGACTAACTATGGCTACACCTTC,CASSLTGTNYGYTF
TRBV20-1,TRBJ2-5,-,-,TGCAGTGCCATTGACGGGGCTAGCGTACATATGGAGACCCAGTACTTC,CSAIDGASVHMETQYF
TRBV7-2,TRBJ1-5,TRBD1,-,TGTGCCAGCAGCTCTCACAGGGGGGAACAGCCCCAGCATTTT,CASSSHRGEQPQHF
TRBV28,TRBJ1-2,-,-,TGTGCCAGCAGTTTGGGGGGCCCAAACTATGGCTACACCTTC,CASSLGGPNYGYTF
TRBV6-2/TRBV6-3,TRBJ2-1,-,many,TGTGCCAGCAGTTACTACGGGAGCTACAATGAGCAGTTCTTC,CASSYYGSYNEQFF
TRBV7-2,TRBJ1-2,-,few,TGTGCCAGCAGCCAAGGACCTGGGGGTCGTGGCTACACCTTC,CASSQGPGGRGYTF
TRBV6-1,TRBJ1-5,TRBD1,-,TGTGCCAGCAGTCACAGGGGTCATGGAAATCAGCCCCAGCATTTT,CASSHRGHGNQPQHF
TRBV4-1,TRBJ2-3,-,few,TGCGCCAGCAGCCAAGTTCTGGGGCGCAAGGATACGCAGTATTTT,CASSQVLGRKDTQYF
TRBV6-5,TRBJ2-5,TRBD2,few,TGTGCCAGTGAAAGCGGGGGGGCCGCGAAGACCCAGTACTTC,CASESGGAAKTQYF
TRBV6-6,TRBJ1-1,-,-,TGTGCCAGCACTCCCGGGGATACAGGGTGGGCTGAAGCTTTCTTT,CASTPGDTGWAEAFF